The T cell receptor (beta chain) under discussion was sequenced for a study of blood T cell repertoires in COVID-19. Per the authors' pipeline: Reference gene primer amplification yielded estimated nucleated cell counts. Clones were read by immunoSEQ multiplex PCR, and TCRdb kept only the in-frame ones, dropping some. Clonal size and the V and J genes are those of that table, whereas D and trimming came from the DNA. The sample yields about 250,000 clones, roughly 80% seen once. The CDR3 contains 15 residues. Trimming shortened V by 2 bases and J by 0 bases, and 8 bases separated the two germline ends. Germline CDR1 and CDR2: MNHEY and SMNVEV (reference sequence).

Specimen: peripheral blood. The chain combines TRBV27 with TRBJ1-5; D is undetermined. The TCR sequence derives from a man older than 75 with acute or convalescent COVID-19. The CDR3 DNA sequence: TGTGCCAGCAGTTTACACCGGTATAGCAATCAGCCCCAGCATTTT. This translates into CASSLHRYSNQPQHF.